The rows below give T cell receptor beta chains drawn from one sample of a study of T cells in Graves' hyperthyroidism and ophthalmopathy. TCRdb redid the calling of the multiplex PCR reads with MiXCR, one entry per CDR3 protein. In the table there are 500,000 to 750,000 distinct CDR3 sequences, 13% to 15% of which are singletons. The sample comprised blood. Receptors originate from a woman aged 18-29 years with Graves' ophthalmopathy. Each CDR3 is given with its conserved first and last residue. D genes are given only for firm matches. Not all rows give a size; the values are once, few, many and, for expanded clones, a class.

V: TRBV7-6
J: TRBJ2-7
size: many
D: NA
CDR3: CASSLAPGGRYEQYF
DNA: TGTGCCAGCAGCTTAGCCCCGGGCGGGCGCTACGAGCAGTACTTC

V: TRBV5-6
J: TRBJ2-1
size: many
D: TRBD2
CDR3: CASSLEIAGGHEQFF
DNA: TGTGCCAGCAGCTTGGAGATAGCGGGAGGGCATGAGCAGTTCTTC

V: TRBV28
J: TRBJ2-1
size: many
D: TRBD2
CDR3: CASSPGLAGDCEQFF
DNA: TGTGCCAGCAGTCCGGGACTAGCGGGAGATTGTGAGCAGTTCTTC

V: TRBV7-9
J: TRBJ1-2
size: NA
D: TRBD1
CDR3: CASSTNRDRVDGYTF
DNA: TGTGCCAGCAGCACAAACCGGGACAGGGTGGATGGCTACACCTTC

V: TRBV7-6
J: TRBJ2-7
size: many
D: TRBD2
CDR3: CASSLQASGSLYEQYF
DNA: TGTGCCAGCAGCTTACAGGCTAGCGGGTCGCTCTACGAGCAGTACTTC

V: TRBV7-9
J: TRBJ1-5
size: many
D: TRBD1
CDR3: CASSLEGVKGQSFTVAYQPQHF
DNA: TGTGCCAGCAGCTTAGAGGGTGTAAAGGGACAGAGTTTTACCGTGGCTTATCAGCCCCAGCATTTT

V: TRBV7-6
J: TRBJ1-1
size: many
D: NA
CDR3: CASSLVFDSVGTEAFF
DNA: TGTGCCAGCAGCTTAGTTTTTGACAGTGTGGGGACTGAAGCTTTCTTT

V: TRBV2
J: TRBJ2-5
size: many
D: NA
CDR3: CASIYKRTTGQQETQYF
DNA: TGTGCCAGCATTTACAAACGGACAACGGGACAACAAGAGACCCAGTACTTC

V: TRBV19
J: TRBJ2-1
size: NA
D: TRBD2
CDR3: CASSRGGSSDEQFF
DNA: TGTGCCAGTAGTAGGGGCGGGAGTAGCGATGAGCAGTTCTTC

V: TRBV11-2
J: TRBJ1-5
size: many
D: NA
CDR3: CASRGAVRHF
DNA: TGTGCCAGCAGAGGGGCGGTCAGGCATTTT

V: TRBV5-1
J: TRBJ2-1
size: few
D: NA
CDR3: CASSLGGQDYNEQFF
DNA: TGCGCCAGCAGCTTGGGGGGGCAGGATTACAATGAGCAGTTCTTC

V: TRBV12-3/TRBV12-4
J: TRBJ2-1
size: many
D: NA
CDR3: CASSSTSNEQFF
DNA: TGTGCCAGCAGCTCAACTAGCAATGAGCAGTTCTTC

V: TRBV5-1
J: TRBJ2-1
size: many
D: TRBD2
CDR3: CASSLKASIGTIYNEQFF
DNA: TGCGCCAGCAGCTTGAAGGCATCGATAGGGACTATCTACAATGAGCAGTTCTTC

V: TRBV3-1
J: TRBJ2-7
size: NA
D: TRBD1
CDR3: CASSQDLSGQGGTYEQYF
DNA: TGTGCCAGCAGCCAAGATCTCTCGGGACAGGGTGGGACCTACGAGCAGTACTTC

V: TRBV29-1
J: TRBJ2-6
size: few
D: NA
CDR3: CSVEPGGANVLTF
DNA: TGCAGCGTTGAACCCGGGGGGGCCAACGTCCTGACTTTC

V: TRBV19
J: TRBJ2-3
size: NA
D: TRBD2
CDR3: CASSMVLAGANTDTQYF
DNA: TGTGCCAGTAGTATGGTACTAGCGGGAGCGAACACAGATACGCAGTATTTT

V: TRBV15
J: TRBJ2-5
size: many
D: TRBD2
CDR3: CATSSGLAGSKGETQYF
DNA: TGTGCCACCAGCAGTGGACTAGCGGGTTCTAAGGGAGAGACCCAGTACTTC

V: TRBV6-2/TRBV6-3
J: TRBJ1-2
size: many
D: NA
CDR3: CASTQGGDYGYTF
DNA: TGTGCCAGCACCCAAGGGGGAGACTATGGCTACACCTTC

V: TRBV4-2
J: TRBJ2-2
size: NA
D: NA
CDR3: CASSQGRWLPDTGELFF
DNA: TGTGCCAGCAGCCAAGGAAGGTGGCTCCCGGACACCGGGGAGCTGTTTTTT

V: TRBV20-1
J: TRBJ2-2
size: many
D: TRBD1
CDR3: CSARGQGTGELFF
DNA: TGCAGTGCTAGAGGACAGGGGACCGGGGAGCTGTTTTTT

V: TRBV19
J: TRBJ1-5
size: NA
D: NA
CDR3: CASSASNQPQHF
DNA: TGTGCCAGTAGTGCTAGCAATCAGCCCCAGCATTTT

V: TRBV3-1
J: TRBJ2-5
size: NA
D: NA
CDR3: CASSQDLARRQTQYF
DNA: TGTGCCAGCAGCCAAGATCTCGCTAGAAGGCAGACCCAGTACTTC

V: TRBV27
J: TRBJ2-7
size: many
D: NA
CDR3: CASSFTLALPGHSSYEQYF
DNA: TGTGCCAGCAGCTTCACCCTCGCCCTTCCGGGACACTCCTCCTACGAGCAGTACTTC

V: TRBV13
J: TRBJ2-1
size: once
D: NA
CDR3: CASSVATSYNEQFF
DNA: TGTGCCAGCAGCGTTGCTACCTCCTACAATGAGCAGTTCTTC

V: TRBV29-1
J: TRBJ2-7
size: many
D: TRBD1
CDR3: CSVDGQGTHEQYF
DNA: TGCAGCGTTGACGGACAGGGGACCCACGAGCAGTACTTC

V: TRBV24-1
J: TRBJ1-4
size: NA
D: TRBD1
CDR3: CATGTGGDEKLFF
DNA: TGTGCCACCGGGACAGGGGGCGATGAAAAACTGTTTTTT

V: TRBV6-6
J: TRBJ1-1
size: many
D: NA
CDR3: CASSYASSVLGAFF
DNA: TGTGCCAGCAGTTACGCATCGTCCGTGTTGGGGGCTTTCTTT

V: TRBV5-6
J: TRBJ1-2
size: NA
D: NA
CDR3: CASSLFSGDPNYGYTF
DNA: TGTGCCAGCAGCTTGTTTTCAGGGGATCCTAACTATGGCTACACCTTC

V: TRBV9
J: TRBJ1-1
size: NA
D: NA
CDR3: CASSVDTATEAFF
DNA: TGTGCCAGCAGCGTAGACACCGCTACTGAAGCTTTCTTT

V: TRBV4-2
J: TRBJ2-5
size: NA
D: TRBD1
CDR3: CASSQDRGRLETQYF
DNA: TGTGCCAGCAGCCAGGACAGGGGGCGCTTGGAGACCCAGTACTTC

V: TRBV30
J: TRBJ2-2
size: few
D: TRBD1
CDR3: CALTGFGAGELFF
DNA: TGTGCCTTGACAGGGTTTGGGGCCGGGGAGCTGTTTTTT

V: TRBV12-5
J: TRBJ2-1
size: many
D: TRBD2
CDR3: CASGTGLAGVNEQFF
DNA: TGTGCTAGTGGGACGGGACTAGCGGGAGTGAATGAGCAGTTCTTC

V: TRBV30
J: TRBJ1-4
size: few
D: NA
CDR3: CAWSAQQRKLFF
DNA: TGTGCCTGGAGTGCCCAACAGAGAAAACTGTTTTTT

V: TRBV15
J: TRBJ1-1
size: NA
D: TRBD1
CDR3: CATSRDRLGAFF
DNA: TGTGCCACCAGCAGGGACAGGCTCGGGGCTTTCTTT

V: TRBV6-5
J: TRBJ2-5
size: many
D: TRBD2
CDR3: CASSYLAVQETQYF
DNA: TGTGCCAGCAGTTACCTAGCGGTACAAGAGACCCAGTACTTC

V: TRBV28
J: TRBJ2-7
size: NA
D: TRBD2
CDR3: CASTWGGKSNEQYF
DNA: TGTGCCAGCACCTGGGGAGGGAAGTCTAACGAGCAGTACTTC

V: TRBV9
J: TRBJ1-5
size: few
D: NA
CDR3: CASSVHDSNQPQHF
DNA: TGTGCCAGCAGCGTCCATGATAGCAATCAGCCCCAGCATTTT

V: TRBV19
J: TRBJ2-1
size: NA
D: NA
CDR3: CASSIGWEVPYNEQFF
DNA: TGTGCCAGTAGTATAGGATGGGAGGTACCCTACAATGAGCAGTTCTTC

V: TRBV4-1
J: TRBJ2-7
size: NA
D: NA
CDR3: CASSQDYEGEQYF
DNA: TGCGCCAGCAGCCAGGATTATGAGGGCGAGCAGTACTTC

V: TRBV7-9
J: TRBJ2-1
size: NA
D: NA
CDR3: CASSFPQLGSPSSYNEQFF
DNA: TGTGCCAGCAGCTTTCCCCAATTGGGCAGTCCGAGCTCCTACAATGAGCAGTTCTTC

V: TRBV10-3
J: TRBJ1-4
size: few
D: NA
CDR3: CAISESRGAGEKLFF
DNA: TGTGCCATCAGTGAGTCCCGCGGGGCTGGCGAAAAACTGTTTTTT

V: TRBV9
J: TRBJ2-2
size: few
D: NA
CDR3: CASSVERYGTGELFF
DNA: TGTGCCAGCAGCGTAGAGCGGTACGGCACCGGGGAGCTGTTTTTT

V: TRBV30
J: TRBJ2-1
size: many
D: NA
CDR3: CAWSLSPVSYNEQFF
DNA: TGTGCCTGGAGTTTATCGCCCGTCTCCTACAATGAGCAGTTCTTC

V: TRBV7-9
J: TRBJ1-4
size: NA
D: NA
CDR3: CASSLDRANEKLFF
DNA: TGTGCCAGCAGCTTAGATCGGGCTAATGAAAAACTGTTTTTT

V: TRBV7-3
J: TRBJ2-5
size: many
D: NA
CDR3: CASSLLLDETQYF
DNA: TGTGCCAGCAGCTTATTACTCGATGAGACCCAGTACTTC

V: TRBV18
J: TRBJ1-6
size: few
D: NA
CDR3: CASSPPLPRGRNSPLHF
DNA: TGTGCCAGCTCACCACCACTCCCCCGGGGCCGTAATTCACCCCTCCACTTT